Below are 15 T cell receptor beta chains sequenced from a single sample in a study of blood T cell repertoires in COVID-19. TCRdb's copy holds only in-frame clones and misses some; the assay was immunoSEQ multiplex PCR. The table shows around 170,000 clones, with roughly 80% occurring only once. Sequencing was carried out using peripheral blood. These TCRs come from a woman aged 70-85 years with COVID-19, enrolled during active disease.

This clone was observed a single time. This chain joins TRBV2 and TRBJ2-7; tentatively, D is TRBD2 (5 bases). The V end lost 11 bases, the J end lost 2 bases, and 19 bases lay between the germline ends. There are 14 residues in the CDR3. The germline V gene encodes CDR1 SNHLY and CDR2 FYNNEI. The CDR3, as DNA: TGTGCCTGCCCCGGGGAGCTAGCTCCCTACGAGCAGTACTTC. Protein product: CACPGELAPYEQYF.

The chain combines TRBV12-3 or TRBV12-4 with TRBJ2-7; no clear D gene. The V gene lost 2 bases and the J gene lost 2 bases, with 7 bases spanning the gap. The CDR3 runs 13 residues. In DNA form, the CDR3 reads TGTGCCAGCAGTTTACCCCCCGCCTACGAGCAGTACTTC. Translation: CASSLPPAYEQYF.

This chain links TRBV21-1 with TRBJ2-7; the D call of TRBD2 is as the table states it, not checked on the DNA. TRBV21-1 is termed a pseudogene. CDR3 length: 17 residues. CDR3 protein: CASSNRGLIRSEYEQYF. DNA of the CDR3: TGTGCCAGCAGCAATCGGGGGTTAATTCGATCGGAATACGAGCAGTACTTC.

The CDR3 DNA reads TGCGCCAGCAGCCAGGGAACAAGGGAGGGAGGGCCCGCAGATACGCAGTATTTT. It codes for CASSQGTREGGPADTQYF. The genes are TRBV4-3 and TRBJ2-3; 7 nucleotides align to TRBD2. The CDR3 spans 18 residues. V dropped 3 bases and J dropped 4; count of bases not matched to a gene: 16. The germline CDR1 and CDR2 sequences are LGHNA and YSLEER.

The chain links TRBV2 to TRBJ2-2, with 11 bases matching TRBD2. Per the germline V gene, CDR1 is SNHLY and CDR2 is FYNNEI. The length of the CDR3 is 15 residues. J gave up 1 base and V 6 bases, and 1 base lay outside the gene matches. The CDR3 sequence is CASRGTSGNTGELFF. DNA of the CDR3: TGTGCCAGCAGAGGGACTAGCGGGAACACCGGGGAGCTGTTTTTT.

This chain connects TRBV27 to TRBJ2-7, with 7 bases identical to TRBD2. The CDR3 is 15 residues long. V was clipped by 4 bases and J by 6 bases; unmatched bases: 12. Germline V lookup: CDR1 MNHEY, CDR2 SMNVEV (reference sequence). DNA of the CDR3: TGTGCCAGCAGTTCCTTGGCGGGAGCCCCGGGCGAGCAGTACTTC. It is translated as CASSSLAGAPGEQYF.

The chain couples TRBV10-3 to TRBJ1-2; no clear D gene. V lost 0 bases and J lost 2, with 19 bases in between. The CDR3 totals 18 residues. Germline V gives CDR1 ENHRY, CDR2 SYGVKD. CDR3 sequence reads: CAISESPYSSLFNYGYTF. In DNA, the CDR3 is TGTGCCATCAGTGAGTCCCCGTACTCAAGTCTTTTCAACTATGGCTACACCTTC.

The rearrangement links TRBV24-1 to TRBJ1-1; the D gene is possibly TRBD1 (5 bases). Trimming took off 3 bases at V and 5 bases at J, with 21 bases between the two ends. Per the germline V gene, CDR1 is KGHDR and CDR2 is SFDVKD. The CDR3 contains 17 residues. CDR3 sequence (DNA): TGTGCCACCAGTGATATCCGCCGACAGAGCTTGGGGACTGAAGCTTTCTTT. Translation gives CATSDIRRQSLGTEAFF.

The chain employs TRBV6-2 or TRBV6-3 and TRBJ1-5, with TRBD1 matching 11 bases. Germline V CDR1 and CDR2: MNHEY, SVGEGT. V lost 3 bases and J lost 7; bases outside the gene matches: 8. The CDR3 spans 16 residues. The CDR3 sequence: CASSYSDRGLVQPQHF. Here the CDR3 DNA reads TGTGCCAGCAGTTATTCGGACAGGGGGCTAGTCCAGCCCCAGCATTTT.

The chain uses TRBV12-3 or TRBV12-4 and TRBJ2-7, with D maybe TRBD1 (6 bases). The V end was cut by 4 bases, the J end by 4 bases, with 11 bases between. The CDR3 covers 13 residues. In DNA form, the CDR3 reads TGTGCCAGCAGTTATCAGGGGCCTTACGAGCAGTACTTC. Translated: CASSYQGPYEQYF.

This rearrangement joins TRBV12-5 to TRBJ2-1; TRBD2 aligns across 9 bases. CDR1 and CDR2 (germline): LGHNT, FRNRAP. The junction had 0 bases not matched to a gene; V was cut back by 4 bases and J by 5 bases. The CDR3 sequence is 13 residues long. CDR3 amino acids: CASGSSGNNEQFF. The CDR3 DNA reads TGTGCTAGTGGTTCTAGCGGGAACAATGAGCAGTTCTTC.

This clone was observed once. The chain recombines TRBV2 with TRBJ2-3, with 9 bases matching TRBD1. The CDR3 is made up of 14 amino acids. J was trimmed by 4 bases and V by 6 bases; bases with no gene match: 5. Germline V gene sequence: CDR1 SNHLY, CDR2 FYNNEI. CDR3 loop: CASSGDRVPDTQYF. The CDR3 nucleotides read TGTGCCAGCAGCGGGGACAGGGTCCCAGATACGCAGTATTTT.

The chain has TRBV6-6 and TRBJ2-7; D may be TRBD1 (5 bases). This CDR3 is 15 amino acids long. Germline CDR1 and CDR2: MNHNY and SVGAGI (reference sequence). V lost 4 bases, J lost 5 bases, and 18 bases lay in between. CDR3 residues: CASSFRQFLDHEQYF. CDR3 nucleotide sequence: TGTGCCAGCAGTTTTAGACAGTTCCTTGACCACGAGCAGTACTTC.

V and J are TRBV12-3 or TRBV12-4 and TRBJ2-4; 7 bases match TRBD1. This CDR3 is built from 12 residues. The V and J ends lost 5 bases and 7 bases, in that order; junction bases with no gene match: 2. In nucleotides, the CDR3 is TGTGCCAGCAGTAGACAGGGTAACATTCAGTACTTC. It yields the protein CASSRQGNIQYF.

The V gene is TRBV28, the J gene TRBJ1-2, with D unclear. The CDR3 covers 12 residues. Germline-derived CDR1 and CDR2 are MDHEN and SYDVKM. V was clipped by 4 bases and J by 7 bases, with 10 bases between them. The CDR3 sequence is CASSSASGGYTF. The DNA of the CDR3 is TGTGCCAGCAGTTCCGCCTCAGGTGGCTACACCTTC.